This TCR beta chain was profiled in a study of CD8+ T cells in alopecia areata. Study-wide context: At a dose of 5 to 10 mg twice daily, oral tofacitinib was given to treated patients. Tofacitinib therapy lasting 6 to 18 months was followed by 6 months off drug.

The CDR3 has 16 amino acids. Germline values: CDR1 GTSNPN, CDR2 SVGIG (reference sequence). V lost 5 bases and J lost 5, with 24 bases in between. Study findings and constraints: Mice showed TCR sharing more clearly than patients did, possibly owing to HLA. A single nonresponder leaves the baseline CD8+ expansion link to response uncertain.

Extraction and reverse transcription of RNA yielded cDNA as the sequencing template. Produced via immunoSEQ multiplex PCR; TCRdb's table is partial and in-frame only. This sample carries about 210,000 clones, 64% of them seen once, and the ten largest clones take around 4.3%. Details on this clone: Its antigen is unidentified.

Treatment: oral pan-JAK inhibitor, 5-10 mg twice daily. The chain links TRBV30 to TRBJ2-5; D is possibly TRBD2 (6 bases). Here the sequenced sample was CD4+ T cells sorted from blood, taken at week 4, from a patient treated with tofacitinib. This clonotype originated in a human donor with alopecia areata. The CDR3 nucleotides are TGTGCCTGGGGCACCCCCGGGACTGCGCACGTGGAGACCCAGTACTTC. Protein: CAWGTPGTAHVETQYF.